These T cell receptor beta chains were read from a single sample in a study of metastatic and nonmetastatic thyroid tumors. TCRdb ran MiXCR on the PCR reads. The sample holds about 12,000 clones, roughly 30% seen once. Sequencing was carried out using adjacent normal tissue. The receptors were sampled from a male donor with papillary thyroid cancer or a benign thyroid nodule (not recorded which). Some clones in this sample may be carry-over from other donors' samples. Each CDR3 is given with its conserved first and last residue. A D gene is named only where the DNA matches it firmly. Rows may omit the clone size; those that give it use once, few, many or a size class.

j_call | clone_size | v_call | d_call | cdr3_nt | cdr3_aa
TRBJ2-7 | few | TRBV24-1 | . | TGTGCCACCAGTGATGGAGGGTCCTACGAGCAGTACTTC | CATSDGGSYEQYF
TRBJ2-7 | . | TRBV20-1 | . | TGCAGTGCCCCATCGGGACGCCTCGCCTACGATCAATACTTC | CSAPSGRLAYDQYF
TRBJ2-5 | many | TRBV18 | TRBD1 | TGTGCCAGCTCACCCTCCCAGGGGGCTGTAGAGACCCAGTACTTC | CASSPSQGAVETQYF
TRBJ2-2 | . | TRBV28 | . | TGTGCCAGCAGCCGACTAGTCGCTGTGGGGCCCGGGGAGCTGTTTTTT | CASSRLVAVGPGELFF
TRBJ2-7 | few | TRBV12-3/TRBV12-4 | . | TGTGCCAGCAGTCCCAACTACGAGCAGTACTTC | CASSPNYEQYF
TRBJ1-2 | . | TRBV18 | TRBD1 | TGTGCCAGCTCACCAGAGGGACAGTGGGCCTGGGGCTACACCTTC | CASSPEGQWAWGYTF
TRBJ1-5 | . | TRBV24-1 | TRBD1 | TGTGCCACCAGTGATTTGGACAGGGGCAATCAGCCCCAGCATTTT | CATSDLDRGNQPQHF
TRBJ1-1 | . | TRBV11-2 | . | TGTGCCAGCAGCCCTACAAGATTGAACACTGAAGCTTTCTTT | CASSPTRLNTEAFF
TRBJ2-3 | . | TRBV20-1 | . | TGCAGTGCTAGAACAGGGACTCCTACAGATACGCAGTATTTT | CSARTGTPTDTQYF
TRBJ1-1 | . | TRBV3-1 | . | TGTGCCAGCAGCCAAGTGCGAGCCGGTGAAGCTTTCTTT | CASSQVRAGEAFF
TRBJ2-7 | few | TRBV6-2/TRBV6-3 | . | TGTGCCAGCAGTTACTCTGACAGGCAAACCTACGAGCAGTACTTC | CASSYSDRQTYEQYF
TRBJ1-1 | many | TRBV27 | . | TGTGCCAGCAGTCCAACGGACAATTCTAACACTGAAGCTTTCTTT | CASSPTDNSNTEAFF
TRBJ2-3 | few | TRBV2 | TRBD1 | TGTGCCAGCAGTATGGACAGGGATGGAGATACGCAGTATTTT | CASSMDRDGDTQYF
TRBJ1-1 | . | TRBV20-1 | . | TGCAGTGCTAGACCGGGGCAAAGAGCTTTCTTT | CSARPGQRAFF
TRBJ2-5 | few | TRBV27 | . | TGTGCCAGCAAGAATTCGTGGTGGGAAGAGACCCAGTACTTC | CASKNSWWEETQYF
TRBJ1-1 | medium-sized | TRBV7-6 | . | TGTGCCAGCAGCTTAAATCGCGGAGGGAACACTGAAGCTTTCTTT | CASSLNRGGNTEAFF
TRBJ2-2 | . | TRBV11-2 | . | TGTGCCAGCAGCCCGGGGCGCACTGGCGGCTTTGTCACCGGGGAGCTGCTTTTT | CASSPGRTGGFVTGELLF
TRBJ2-7 | . | TRBV5-1 | . | TGCGCCAGCAGCCTGGGAGTTCAGAGCTCCTACGAGCAGTACTTC | CASSLGVQSSYEQYF
TRBJ2-1 | . | TRBV5-6 | TRBD1 | TGTGCCAGCAGCTTGTTTGGACAGGGCTTCAATGAGCAGTTCTTC | CASSLFGQGFNEQFF
TRBJ2-2 | . | TRBV20-1 | TRBD2 | TGCAGTGCTAGAGTAGCGGGAGGCTACACCGGGGAGCTGTTTTTT | CSARVAGGYTGELFF
TRBJ1-4 | few | TRBV11-3 | . | TGTGCCAGCAGCTTAGGACAGTCAACTAATGAAAAACTGTTTTTT | CASSLGQSTNEKLFF
TRBJ1-2 | . | TRBV5-1 | . | TGCGCCAGCAGCTTGGGTCCAGCTAACTATGGCTACACCTTC | CASSLGPANYGYTF